This TCR beta chain was identified in a study of T-cell reconstitution after alpha-beta-depleted transplantation in children. General study findings and limits: Newly produced T cells mostly accounted for T-cell counts and diversity one year post-transplant. Alpha-beta T cells about two months after transplant reportedly derived from several hundred expanded graft clones.

Unique molecular identifiers featured in how the TCRbeta library was prepared. One entry per CDR3 protein, called by TCRdb with MiXCR from the PCR reads. The sample shows 250,000 to 350,000 distinct CDR3 sequences, roughly 21% of them seen only once. This clonotype came up many times. No antigen is known for it. Trimming left V 1 base short and J 1 base short, with 7 bases between. The CDR3 sequence is 15 residues long. CDR1 is SGHVS and CDR2 is FQNEAQ in the germline V gene. This sample comprised PBMCs, mostly from graft donor cells, obtained 180 days after TCRalphabeta/CD19-depleted stem cell transplant. The receptor's source is a male patient under 18 who had a stem cell transplant for acute lymphoblastic leukemia, so the T cells may come from the graft donor. This chain joins TRBV7-8 and TRBJ2-2, with D perhaps TRBD2 (6 bases). CDR3 amino acids: CASSLGGLNTGELFF. The DNA for the CDR3 is TGTGCCAGCAGCTTAGGGGGACTGAACACCGGGGAGCTGTTTTTT.